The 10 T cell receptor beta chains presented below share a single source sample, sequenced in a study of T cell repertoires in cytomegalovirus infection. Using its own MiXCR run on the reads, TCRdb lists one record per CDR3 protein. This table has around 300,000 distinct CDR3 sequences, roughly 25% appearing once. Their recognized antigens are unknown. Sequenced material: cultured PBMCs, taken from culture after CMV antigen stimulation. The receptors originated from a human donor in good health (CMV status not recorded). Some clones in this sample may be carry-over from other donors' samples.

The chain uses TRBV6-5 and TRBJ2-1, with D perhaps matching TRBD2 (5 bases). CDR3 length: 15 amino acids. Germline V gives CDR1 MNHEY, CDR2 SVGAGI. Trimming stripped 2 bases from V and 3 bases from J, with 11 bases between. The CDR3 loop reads CASSYSSVSYNEQFF. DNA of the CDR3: TGTGCCAGCAGTTACAGTAGCGTCAGCTACAATGAGCAGTTCTTC.

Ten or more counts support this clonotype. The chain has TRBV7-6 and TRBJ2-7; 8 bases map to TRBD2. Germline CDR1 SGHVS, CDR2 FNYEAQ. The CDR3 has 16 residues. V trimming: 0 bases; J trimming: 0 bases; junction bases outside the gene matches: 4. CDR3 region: CASSLAPGLDSYEQYF. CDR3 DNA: TGTGCCAGCAGCTTAGCTCCGGGACTAGACTCCTACGAGCAGTACTTC. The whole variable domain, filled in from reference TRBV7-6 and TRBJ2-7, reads GAGVSQSPRYKVTKRGQDVALRCDPISGHVSLYWYRQALGQGPEFLTYFNYEAQQDKSGLPNDRFSAERPEGSISTLTIQRTEQRDSAMYRCASSLAPGLDSYEQYFGPGTRLTVT.

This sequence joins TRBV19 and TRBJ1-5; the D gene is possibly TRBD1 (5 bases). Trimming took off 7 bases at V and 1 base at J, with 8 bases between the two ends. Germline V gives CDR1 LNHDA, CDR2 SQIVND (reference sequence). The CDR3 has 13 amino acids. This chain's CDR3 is CASIGVSNQPQHF. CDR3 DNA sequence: TGTGCCAGTATAGGGGTAAGCAATCAGCCCCAGCATTTT. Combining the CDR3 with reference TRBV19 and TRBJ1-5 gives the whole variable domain DGGITQSPKYLFRKEGQNVTLSCEQNLNHDAMYWYRQDPGQGLRLIYYSQIVNDFQKGDIAEGYSVSREKKESFPLTVTSAQKNPTAFYLCASIGVSNQPQHFGDGTRLSIL.

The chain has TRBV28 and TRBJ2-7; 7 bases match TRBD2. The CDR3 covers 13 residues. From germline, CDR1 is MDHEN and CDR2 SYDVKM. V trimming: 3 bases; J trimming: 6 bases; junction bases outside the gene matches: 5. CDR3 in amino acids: CASSLPGGVEQYF. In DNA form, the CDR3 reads TGTGCCAGCAGTTTGCCTGGGGGGGTCGAGCAGTACTTC.

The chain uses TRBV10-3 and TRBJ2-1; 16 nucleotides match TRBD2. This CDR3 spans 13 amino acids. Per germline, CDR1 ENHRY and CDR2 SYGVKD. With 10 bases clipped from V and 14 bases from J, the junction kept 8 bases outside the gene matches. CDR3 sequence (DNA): TGTGCCACGGGACTAGCGGGAGGGGAGTTGGAGTTCTTC. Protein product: CATGLAGGELEFF.

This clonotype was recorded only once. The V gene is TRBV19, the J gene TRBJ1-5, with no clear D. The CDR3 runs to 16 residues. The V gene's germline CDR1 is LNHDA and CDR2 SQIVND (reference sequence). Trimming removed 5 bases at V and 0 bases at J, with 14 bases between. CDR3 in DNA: TGTGCCAGTAGTTCAAAGGTGGCAGCTAGCAATCAGCCCCAGCATTTT. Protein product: CASSSKVAASNQPQHF.

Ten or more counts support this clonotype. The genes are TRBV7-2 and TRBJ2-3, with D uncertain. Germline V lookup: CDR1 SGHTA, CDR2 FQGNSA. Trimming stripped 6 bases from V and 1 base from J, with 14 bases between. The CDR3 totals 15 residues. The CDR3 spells CASSFTSRGTDTQYF. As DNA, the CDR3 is TGTGCCAGCAGTTTTACCAGCCGGGGCACAGATACGCAGTATTTT.

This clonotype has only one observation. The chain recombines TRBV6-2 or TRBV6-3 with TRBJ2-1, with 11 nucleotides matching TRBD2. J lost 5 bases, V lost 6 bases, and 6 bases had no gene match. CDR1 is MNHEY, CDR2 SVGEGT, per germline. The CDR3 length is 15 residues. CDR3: CASSYTGLADNEQFF. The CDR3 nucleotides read TGTGCCAGCAGCTACACGGGACTAGCGGACAATGAGCAGTTCTTC.

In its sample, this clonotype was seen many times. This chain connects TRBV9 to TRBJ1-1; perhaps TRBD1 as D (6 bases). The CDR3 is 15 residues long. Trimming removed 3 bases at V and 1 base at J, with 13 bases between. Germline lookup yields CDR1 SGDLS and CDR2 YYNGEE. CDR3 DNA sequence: TGTGCCAGCAGCGAGCTGGGAGGGGGGAACACTGAAGCTTTCTTT. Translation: CASSELGGGNTEAFF.

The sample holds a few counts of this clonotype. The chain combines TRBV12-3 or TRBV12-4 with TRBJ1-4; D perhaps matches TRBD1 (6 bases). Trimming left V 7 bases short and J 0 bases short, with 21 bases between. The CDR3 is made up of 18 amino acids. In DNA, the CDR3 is TGTGCCAGCAACCTCCCCAGACAGGAGCTTGCAACTAATGAAAAACTGTTTTTT. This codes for CASNLPRQELATNEKLFF.